This T cell receptor (beta chain) was sequenced for a study of cytomegalovirus exposure and HLA in healthy donors. Findings and limits, study-wide: Near-uniform donor sequencing depth was presumed by presence/absence analyses. A later analysis linked a missense DCLRE1C variant to TCR beta V- and J-gene trimming.

Primers: 60 Vbeta forward and 13 Jbeta reverse. Here immunoSEQ multiplex PCR was the method, and the copy in TCRdb shows in-frame clones only, minus some. Of around 190,000 clones listed, around 79% are singletons. Points on this clone: What it binds is not known.

The germline V gene has CDR1 GTSNPN and CDR2 SVGIG (reference sequence). V was clipped by 3 bases and J by 2 bases, with 11 bases between them. The length of the CDR3 is 13 residues. Sequencing input: PBMCs. The rearrangement links TRBV30 to TRBJ2-7, with D possibly matching TRBD2 (6 bases). The receptor's source is a woman between 45 and 65 years old in good health and CMV-seronegative. CDR3 DNA sequence: TGTGCCTGGAGCCGCGGGGTCCCCTACGAGCAGTACTTC. Its translation is CAWSRGVPYEQYF. Full variable domain (rest looked up from reference TRBV30 and TRBJ2-7): SQTIHQWPATLVQPVGSPLSLECTVEGTSNPNLYWYRQAAGRGLQLLFYSVGIGQISSEVPQNLSASRPQDRQFILSSKKLLLSDSGFYLCAWSRGVPYEQYFGPGTRLTVT.